Each of the 5 T cell receptor beta chains below was sequenced from the same sample in a study of blood T cell repertoires in COVID-19. Sequenced by immunoSEQ multiplex PCR; TCRdb stores in-frame clones only, minus some. The repertoire consists of fewer than 700,000 clones, with around 90% occurring once and the leading ten covering roughly 8%. The sequenced material came from peripheral blood. The receptors come from a woman aged 45-59 years with COVID-19, enrolled during active disease.

The genes are TRBV5-5 and TRBJ2-2, with 10 bases lining up with TRBD1. Germline CDR1 is SGHKS and CDR2 is YYEKEE (reference sequence). The CDR3 is 13 residues long. The junction had 2 bases not matched to a gene; V was cut back by 7 bases and J by 5 bases. The CDR3 DNA reads TGTGCCAGCCGGGACAGGGGAACCGGGGAGCTGTTTTTT. Its protein product is CASRDRGTGELFF.

This clone has just one count. V and J are TRBV6-5 and TRBJ2-2; D remains ambiguous. The CDR3 is made up of 13 amino acids. CDR1 and CDR2 from the germline V gene are MNHEY and SVGAGI. With 5 bases removed from V and 3 bases from J, the gap between germline ends came to 7 bases. CDR3 bases: TGTGCCAGCAGTACACGGGACACCGGGGAGCTGTTTTTT. Residues: CASSTRDTGELFF.

The V and J genes are TRBV28 and TRBJ2-5; possible D gene TRBD2, 5 bases. Trimming left V 3 bases short and J 2 bases short, with 13 bases between. Germline V gives CDR1 MDHEN, CDR2 SYDVKM. CDR3 length: 15 amino acids. CDR3 sequence: CASSFLRGTQETQYF. As DNA, the CDR3 is TGTGCCAGCAGTTTCCTCCGGGGTACTCAAGAGACCCAGTACTTC.

The gene calls are TRBV2 and TRBJ1-5; D gene uncertain. Per the germline V gene, CDR1 is SNHLY and CDR2 is FYNNEI. With 9 bases removed from V and 2 bases from J, the gap between germline ends came to 8 bases. CDR3 length equals 12 residues. The CDR3: CASAIRNQPQHF. CDR3 nucleotides: TGTGCCAGTGCTATACGCAATCAGCCCCAGCATTTT.

The gene calls are TRBV7-9 and TRBJ1-1; 7 bases fit TRBD1. V gave up 5 bases and J gave up 7 bases; unmatched junction bases: 10. The germline V gene has CDR1 SEHNR and CDR2 FQNEAQ (reference sequence). The CDR3 length is 14 residues. In DNA form, the CDR3 reads TGTGCCAGCAGCCCACAGGGGACGATGATTGAAGCTTTCTTT. This encodes CASSPQGTMIEAFF.